This TCR beta chain was identified during a study of CD8+CD57+ T cells in acquired aplastic anemia. Study-level results: Researchers report that twenty-nine CD8+ CDR3 sequences appeared in both patients and controls.

The CDR3 contains 14 residues. Trimming shortened V by 0 bases and J by 5 bases, and 11 bases separated the two germline ends. The V gene's germline CDR1 is SGHRS and CDR2 YFSETQ. Remarks on this clonotype: Its antigen is undetermined.

Genomic DNA templated the TCR beta VDJ and CDR3 profiling. Via MiXCR, TCRdb re-called the reads, giving one row per CDR3 protein. The table includes hundreds of thousands of distinct CDR3 sequences, 65% to 75% detected once. The sequence came from a human donor in good health, serving as a control. V and J are TRBV5-1 and TRBJ1-2, with D hard to call. The material sequenced was sorted CD4+, CD8+, or CD8+CD57+ T cells (not recorded which) from PBMCs. In nucleotides, the CDR3 is TGCGCCAGCAGCTTGGGACCCTGGGAGTATGGCTACACCTTC. Amino acids: CASSLGPWEYGYTF. The full variable domain, in which reference TRBV5-1 and TRBJ1-2 provide the parts outside the CDR3, is KAGVTQTPRYLIKTRGQQVTLSCSPISGHRSVSWYQQTPGQGLQFLFEYFSETQRNKGNFPGRFSGRQFSNSRSEMNVSTLELGDSALYLCASSLGPWEYGYTFGSGTRLTVV.